A selection of T cell receptor beta chains follows, all from one sample in a study of Ad26.COV2.S vaccination and SARS-CoV-2 variants. Profiled with immunoSEQ multiplex PCR; TCRdb holds only in-frame clones, not every one. The sample holds around 300,000 clones, 88% seen once. The source was peripheral blood, collected in a trial of Ad26.COV2.S vaccine versus placebo. Receptor source: a person aged 18-65 years who received the Ad26.COV2.S COVID-19 vaccine or a placebo. CDR3s include the opening cysteine and the closing phenylalanine or tryptophan. Each record gives: clone size, J gene, D gene, V gene, CDR3 protein, CDR3 DNA. D genes are given only for firm matches. The size entry is marked missing in some rows and otherwise reads once, few, many or a size class.

size: -
J: TRBJ1-2
D: -
V: TRBV21-1
CDR3: CASSMTDRVYGYTF
DNA: TGTGCCAGCAGTATGACAGACCGAGTCTATGGCTACACCTTC

size: -
J: TRBJ1-5
D: -
V: TRBV5-8
CDR3: CASSLGREIVSNQPQHF
DNA: TGTGCCAGCAGCTTGGGCCGCGAGATTGTAAGCAATCAGCCCCAGCATTTT

size: -
J: TRBJ2-7
D: -
V: TRBV21-1
CDR3: CASSKGGQGVVSYEQYF
DNA: TGTGCCAGCAGCAAAGGGGGGCAGGGTGTAGTTTCCTACGAGCAGTACTTC

size: -
J: TRBJ2-7
D: -
V: TRBV27
CDR3: CASSFGIGPYEQYF
DNA: TGTGCCAGCAGTTTTGGGATAGGGCCCTACGAGCAGTACTTC

size: few
J: TRBJ1-1
D: TRBD1
V: TRBV5-1
CDR3: CASSLDRENTEAFF
DNA: TGCGCCAGCAGCTTAGACAGGGAGAACACTGAAGCTTTCTTT

size: -
J: TRBJ2-7
D: TRBD1
V: TRBV11-2
CDR3: CASSPLQGIGAEQYF
DNA: TGTGCCAGCAGCCCCCTACAGGGGATCGGCGCCGAGCAGTACTTC

size: -
J: TRBJ2-2
D: TRBD2
V: TRBV19
CDR3: CASSIGAGVTGELFF
DNA: TGTGCCAGTAGTATAGGGGCGGGGGTCACCGGGGAGCTGTTTTTT

size: -
J: TRBJ1-3
D: -
V: TRBV13
CDR3: CASSPPSIPSGNTIYF
DNA: TGTGCCAGCAGCCCCCCTTCGATCCCCTCTGGAAACACCATATATTTT

size: -
J: TRBJ2-7
D: TRBD2
V: TRBV28
CDR3: CASSDSAGGSSYEQYF
DNA: TGTGCCAGCAGTGATTCCGCGGGGGGAAGCTCCTACGAGCAGTACTTC

size: -
J: TRBJ1-5
D: TRBD1
V: TRBV29-1
CDR3: CSVTTGGRQPQHF
DNA: TGCAGCGTCACCACAGGGGGACGCCAGCCCCAGCATTTT

size: once
J: TRBJ1-1
D: TRBD1
V: TRBV12-5
CDR3: CASGSQGPVMGTEAFF
DNA: TGTGCTAGTGGTTCACAGGGGCCCGTCATGGGCACTGAAGCTTTCTTT

size: -
J: TRBJ1-5
D: TRBD1
V: TRBV5-6
CDR3: CASSLRTGQTRNQPQHF
DNA: TGTGCCAGCAGCTTGAGGACGGGACAGACGAGGAATCAGCCCCAGCATTTT

size: -
J: TRBJ2-7
D: -
V: TRBV12-3/TRBV12-4
CDR3: CASSPRRYEQYF
DNA: TGTGCCAGCAGTCCCCGAAGGTACGAGCAGTACTTC

size: -
J: TRBJ1-2
D: -
V: TRBV4-3
CDR3: CASSPKPLTYGYTF
DNA: TGCGCCAGCAGCCCAAAACCGCTGACCTATGGCTACACCTTC

size: -
J: TRBJ2-7
D: TRBD1
V: TRBV28
CDR3: CASSLGTGDSYEQYF
DNA: TGTGCCAGCAGTTTGGGGACAGGGGACTCCTACGAGCAGTACTTC

size: -
J: TRBJ2-2
D: -
V: TRBV7-6
CDR3: CASSLEIGSGVNTGELFF
DNA: TGTGCCAGCAGCTTAGAAATTGGCTCAGGGGTGAACACCGGGGAGCTGTTTTTT

size: -
J: TRBJ2-2
D: TRBD1
V: TRBV11-3
CDR3: CASSADRVISGELFF
DNA: TGTGCCAGCAGTGCGGACAGGGTGATTTCCGGGGAGCTGTTTTTT

size: -
J: TRBJ2-1
D: -
V: TRBV6-5
CDR3: CASRYGTRLYNEQFF
DNA: TGTGCCAGCAGATACGGGACCCGCCTATACAATGAGCAGTTCTTC

size: -
J: TRBJ2-2
D: TRBD1
V: TRBV12-3/TRBV12-4
CDR3: CASSRQGSEKLFF
DNA: TGTGCCAGCAGTCGACAGGGGTCTGAAAAGCTGTTTTTT

size: -
J: TRBJ2-7
D: -
V: TRBV5-6
CDR3: CASSLLQAFNSYEQYF
DNA: TGTGCCAGCAGCTTGTTGCAGGCTTTCAACTCCTACGAGCAGTACTTC

size: -
J: TRBJ2-2
D: -
V: TRBV6-2/TRBV6-3
CDR3: CASSYSRVGTGELFF
DNA: TGTGCCAGCAGTTACTCGAGGGTGGGGACCGGGGAGCTGTTTTTT

size: -
J: TRBJ2-7
D: -
V: TRBV7-2
CDR3: CASSLVVSSSYEQYF
DNA: TGTGCCAGCAGCTTAGTGGTCTCCAGCTCCTACGAGCAGTACTTC

size: -
J: TRBJ1-6
D: -
V: TRBV7-2
CDR3: CASSVMTSWTLTYNSPLHF
DNA: TGTGCCAGCAGCGTTATGACCTCCTGGACTCTAACCTATAATTCACCCCTCCACTTT

size: -
J: TRBJ1-4
D: -
V: TRBV5-8
CDR3: CASSLGQVATNEKLFF
DNA: TGTGCCAGCAGCTTGGGACAGGTTGCAACTAATGAAAAACTGTTTTTT

size: -
J: TRBJ2-7
D: -
V: TRBV5-1
CDR3: CASSSIGESYEQYF
DNA: TGCGCCAGCAGCTCGATCGGGGAATCCTACGAGCAGTACTTC

size: -
J: TRBJ2-3
D: -
V: TRBV18
CDR3: CASSPPAGITDTQYF
DNA: TGTGCCAGCTCACCACCGGCGGGGATCACAGATACGCAGTATTTT

size: -
J: TRBJ2-1
D: -
V: TRBV9
CDR3: CASSVMGRQGSYNEQFF
DNA: TGTGCCAGCAGCGTCATGGGCCGACAAGGCTCCTACAATGAGCAGTTCTTC

size: -
J: TRBJ2-7
D: TRBD2
V: TRBV9
CDR3: CASSVAGGPYEQYF
DNA: TGTGCCAGCAGCGTAGCGGGAGGGCCCTACGAGCAGTACTTC

size: once
J: TRBJ2-5
D: -
V: TRBV27
CDR3: CASRQETQYF
DNA: TGTGCCAGCAGACAAGAGACCCAGTACTTC

size: -
J: TRBJ2-7
D: -
V: TRBV7-9
CDR3: CASSPRQYSYEQYF
DNA: TGTGCCAGCAGCCCAAGGCAGTATTCCTACGAGCAGTACTTC

size: -
J: TRBJ1-1
D: -
V: TRBV3-1/TRBV3-2
CDR3: CASSRLPGNTEAFF
DNA: TGTGCCAGCAGCCGACTTCCGGGGAACACTGAAGCTTTCTTT

size: -
J: TRBJ1-6
D: TRBD1
V: TRBV7-2
CDR3: CASSFDRDRDNSPLHF
DNA: TGTGCCAGCAGCTTCGACCGGGACAGGGATAATTCACCCCTCCACTTT

size: -
J: TRBJ1-2
D: -
V: TRBV7-8
CDR3: CASSLDSGTTNYGYTF
DNA: TGTGCCAGCAGCTTAGACTCCGGGACGACGAACTATGGCTACACCTTC

size: few
J: TRBJ1-2
D: TRBD1
V: TRBV18
CDR3: CASSPGQGNYGYTF
DNA: TGTGCCAGCTCACCGGGACAGGGAAACTATGGCTACACCTTC

size: -
J: TRBJ2-7
D: -
V: TRBV18
CDR3: CASSPSRAGGNYEQYF
DNA: TGTGCCAGCTCACCTTCCAGGGCAGGCGGGAACTACGAGCAGTACTTC

size: -
J: TRBJ2-1
D: TRBD1
V: TRBV12-5
CDR3: CASGFGQGARNEQFF
DNA: TGTGCTAGTGGTTTCGGACAGGGGGCAAGGAATGAGCAGTTCTTC

size: few
J: TRBJ2-7
D: -
V: TRBV11-1
CDR3: CASSPQSSYEQYF
DNA: TGTGCCAGCAGCCCCCAGAGCTCCTACGAGCAGTACTTC